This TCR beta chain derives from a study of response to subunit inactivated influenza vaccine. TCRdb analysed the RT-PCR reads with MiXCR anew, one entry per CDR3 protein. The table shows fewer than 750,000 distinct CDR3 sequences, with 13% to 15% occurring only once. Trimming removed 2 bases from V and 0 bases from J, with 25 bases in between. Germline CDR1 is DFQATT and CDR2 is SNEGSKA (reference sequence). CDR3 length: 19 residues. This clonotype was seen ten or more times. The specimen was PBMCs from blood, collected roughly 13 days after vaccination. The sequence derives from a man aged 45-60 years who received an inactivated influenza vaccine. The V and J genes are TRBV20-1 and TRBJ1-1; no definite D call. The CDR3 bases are TGCAGTGCTAGAAGCCCTTCGACGACTCTGTCTGTAATGAACACTGAAGCTTTCTTT. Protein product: CSARSPSTTLSVMNTEAFF.